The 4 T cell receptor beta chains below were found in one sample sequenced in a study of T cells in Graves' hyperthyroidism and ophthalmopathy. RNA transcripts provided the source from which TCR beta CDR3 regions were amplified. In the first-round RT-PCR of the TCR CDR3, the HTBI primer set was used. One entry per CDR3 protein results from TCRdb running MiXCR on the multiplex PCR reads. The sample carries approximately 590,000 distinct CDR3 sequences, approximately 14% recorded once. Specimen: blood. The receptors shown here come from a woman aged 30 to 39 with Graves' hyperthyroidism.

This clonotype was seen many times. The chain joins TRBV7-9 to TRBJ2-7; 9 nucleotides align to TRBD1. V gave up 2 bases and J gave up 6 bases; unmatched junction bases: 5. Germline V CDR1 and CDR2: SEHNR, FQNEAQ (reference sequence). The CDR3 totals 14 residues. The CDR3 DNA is TGTGCCAGCAGCTTAACAGGGGGCCATCGCGAGCAGTACTTC. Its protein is CASSLTGGHREQYF.

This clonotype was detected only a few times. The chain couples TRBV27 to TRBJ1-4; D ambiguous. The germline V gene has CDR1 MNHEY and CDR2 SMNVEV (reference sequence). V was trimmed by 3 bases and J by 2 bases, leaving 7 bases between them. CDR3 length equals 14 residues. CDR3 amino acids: CASSLGITNEKLFF. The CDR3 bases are TGTGCCAGCAGTTTGGGCATCACTAATGAAAAACTGTTTTTT.

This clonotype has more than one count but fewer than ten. The CDR3 DNA reads TGCGCCAGCAGCTTGGAAGGGGTCAAAAACATTCAGTACTTC. Residues: CASSLEGVKNIQYF. The chain has TRBV5-1 and TRBJ2-4, with D tentatively TRBD1 (5 bases). Trimming shortened V by 0 bases and J by 3 bases, and 7 bases separated the two germline ends. Germline-derived CDR1 and CDR2 are SGHRS and YFSETQ. The CDR3 sequence is 14 residues long.

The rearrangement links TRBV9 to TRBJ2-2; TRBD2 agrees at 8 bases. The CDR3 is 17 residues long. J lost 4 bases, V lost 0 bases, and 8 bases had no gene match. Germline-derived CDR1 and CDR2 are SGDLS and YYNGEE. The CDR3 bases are TGTGCCAGCAGCGTAGCTCCTAGCGGGTGGGGCACCGGGGAGCTGTTTTTT. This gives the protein CASSVAPSGWGTGELFF.